This T cell receptor (beta chain) was sequenced for a study of control samples from healthy donors and cancer patients. Germline V gene data show CDR1 as MNHEY and CDR2 as SMNVEV (reference sequence). V was cut by 2 bases and J by 4 bases, with 9 bases left in between. This CDR3 comprises 13 residues. Clones were read by immunoSEQ multiplex PCR, and TCRdb kept only the in-frame ones, dropping some. The sample includes around 100,000 clones, over 75% of them seen just once. Material: blood. The receptor was derived from a woman in her forties or fifties in good health. V usage is TRBV27 and J usage is TRBJ2-7; D ambiguous. For the CDR3, the DNA is TGTGCCAGCAGTTTAGGCGGCAGGTACGAGCAGTACTTC. It codes for CASSLGGRYEQYF.